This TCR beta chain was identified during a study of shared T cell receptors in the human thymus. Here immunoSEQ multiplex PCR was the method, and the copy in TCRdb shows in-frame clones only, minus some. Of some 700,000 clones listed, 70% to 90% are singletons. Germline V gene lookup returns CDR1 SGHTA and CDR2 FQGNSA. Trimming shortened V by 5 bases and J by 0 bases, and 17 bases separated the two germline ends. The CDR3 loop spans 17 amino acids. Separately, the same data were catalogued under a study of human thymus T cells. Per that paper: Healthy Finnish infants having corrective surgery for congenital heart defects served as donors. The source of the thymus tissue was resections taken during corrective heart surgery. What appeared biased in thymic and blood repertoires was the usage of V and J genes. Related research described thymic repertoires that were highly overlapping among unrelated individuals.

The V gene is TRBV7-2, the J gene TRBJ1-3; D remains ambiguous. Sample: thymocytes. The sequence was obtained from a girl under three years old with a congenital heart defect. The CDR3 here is CASSLTEEGSSGNTIYF. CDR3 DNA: TGTGCCAGCAGCCTGACCGAAGAGGGAAGCTCTGGAAACACCATATATTTT.